The 20 T cell receptor beta chains reported below all come from one sample, sequenced in a study of T cell responses to AZD1222 COVID-19 vaccine. The protocol was immunoSEQ multiplex PCR, while the TCRdb copy is restricted to in-frame clones and leaves out a portion. In the table there are about 150,000 clones, 90% to 95% of which are singletons. This sample comprised peripheral blood, obtained 28 days after the second AZD1222 dose. Every receptor here comes from an adult who received the AZD1222 COVID-19 vaccine.

This chain links TRBV9 with TRBJ2-7, with a tentative D call TRBD1 (5 bases). The CDR3 consists of 16 residues. The germline V and J ends were trimmed by 0 bases and 0 bases, with 13 bases remaining between them. The germline V gene has CDR1 SGDLS and CDR2 YYNGEE. CDR3: CASSVGEGAYSYEQYF. The CDR3 coding sequence is TGTGCCAGCAGCGTAGGTGAAGGGGCGTACTCCTACGAGCAGTACTTC.

The chain couples TRBV18 to TRBJ2-3, with D tentatively TRBD1 or TRBD2 (5 bases each). This CDR3 comprises 13 residues. The germline V gene has CDR1 KGHSH and CDR2 LQKENI. The V end lost 6 bases, the J end lost 1 base, and 8 bases lay between the germline ends. CDR3 protein: CASSRGGTDTQYF. CDR3 DNA sequence: TGTGCCAGCTCGAGGGGTGGCACAGATACGCAGTATTTT.

The V and J genes are TRBV10-3 and TRBJ1-3, with 7 nucleotides matching TRBD1. V trimming: 7 bases; J trimming: 3 bases; junction bases outside the gene matches: 6. The CDR3 is 14 amino acids. The germline CDR1 and CDR2 sequences are ENHRY and SYGVKD. The CDR3 region is CAITDRAFGNTIYF. The CDR3 coding sequence is TGTGCCATCACCGACAGGGCTTTTGGAAACACCATATATTTT.

The chain is built from TRBV30 and TRBJ1-1; D remains ambiguous. In germline, CDR1 is GTSNPN, CDR2 SVGIG (reference sequence). This CDR3 is built from 14 residues. Trimming took off 0 bases at V and 0 bases at J, with 8 bases between the two ends. For the CDR3, the DNA is TGTGCCTGGAGTGTACCGGGGTTGAACACTGAAGCTTTCTTT. Translation gives CAWSVPGLNTEAFF.

The chain combines TRBV27 with TRBJ1-2; D is undetermined. The V end was cut by 5 bases, the J end by 0 bases, with 16 bases between. The CDR3 is 16 amino acids. Germline CDR1 reads MNHEY; CDR2 reads SMNVEV (reference sequence). CDR3: CASSPTYGSPNYGYTF. The CDR3 coding sequence is TGTGCCAGCAGTCCAACGTACGGCAGCCCTAACTATGGCTACACCTTC.

The genes are TRBV7-9 and TRBJ1-1; tentatively, D is TRBD1 (5 bases). Germline V CDR1 and CDR2: SEHNR, FQNEAQ (reference sequence). This CDR3 is built from 16 residues. Trimming took off 5 bases at V and 0 bases at J, with 16 bases between the two ends. For the CDR3, the DNA is TGTGCCAGCAGCCGCGGGACCGCGCATTTGAACACTGAAGCTTTCTTT. It translates to CASSRGTAHLNTEAFF.

V and J are TRBV6-5 and TRBJ2-7, with no clear D. The V end lost 0 bases, the J end lost 1 base, and 10 bases lay between the germline ends. The germline gives CDR1 MNHEY, CDR2 SVGAGI. The length of the CDR3 is 15 residues. The CDR3 region has the DNA TGTGCCAGCAGTTACTCGTTGGACGAATCCTACGAGCAGTACTTC. It translates to CASSYSLDESYEQYF.

The V call is TRBV11-2, the J call TRBJ1-4, with D possibly TRBD1 on 6 matching bases. Trimming took off 5 bases at V and 8 bases at J, with 21 bases between the two ends. Germline V gene sequence: CDR1 SGHAT, CDR2 FQNNGV. The CDR3 consists of 16 residues. In nucleotides, the CDR3 is TGTGCCAGCAGCCAACTAGGAAACAGGGCGGGGGAAAAACTGTTTTTT. It yields the protein CASSQLGNRAGEKLFF.

V gene TRBV18 combines with J gene TRBJ2-7; 10 bases fit TRBD1. Germline assignment: CDR1 KGHSH and CDR2 LQKENI. This CDR3 spans 15 amino acids. V lost 3 bases, J lost 4 bases, and 6 bases stayed unmatched. In DNA form, the CDR3 reads TGTGCCAGCTCACCGCAGGGGACAGGGGTGTACGAGCAGTACTTC. This codes for CASSPQGTGVYEQYF.

The rearrangement uses TRBV11-2 and TRBJ2-1, with 16 bases that match TRBD2. V gave up 5 bases and J gave up 14 bases; unmatched junction bases: 3. This CDR3 has 13 residues. Germline V CDR1 and CDR2: SGHAT, FQNNGV. The DNA for the CDR3 is TGTGCCAGCAGCCCGGGACTAGCGGGGGGGGAGTTCTTC. Its translation is CASSPGLAGGEFF. Together with reference TRBV11-2 and TRBJ2-1, the CDR3 gives the full variable domain: EAGVAQSPRYKIIEKRQSVAFWCNPISGHATLYWYQQILGQGPKLLIQFQNNGVVDDSQLPKDRFSAERLKGVDSTLKIQPAKLEDSAVYLCASSPGLAGGEFFGPGTRLTVL.

The chain joins TRBV15 to TRBJ2-1; 7 bases line up with TRBD2. V shed 6 bases and J 9 bases; nucleotides not matched to a gene: 14. The CDR3 sequence is 15 residues long. Germline V gene lookup returns CDR1 LNHNV and CDR2 YYDKDF (reference sequence). Here the CDR3 reads CATRSLAGVPSEQFF. DNA of the CDR3: TGTGCCACCAGAAGCCTCGCGGGAGTTCCCAGTGAGCAGTTCTTC.

The rearrangement links TRBV2 to TRBJ1-2, with 7 positions matching TRBD1. Per the germline V gene, CDR1 is SNHLY and CDR2 is FYNNEI. This CDR3 region has 13 residues. Germline trimming cut 6 bases from V and 6 bases from J; bases unmatched to any gene: 7. CDR3 residues: CASRPRDSNGYTF. In DNA, the CDR3 is TGTGCCAGCAGACCCCGGGACAGTAATGGCTACACCTTC.

This clone was seen a few times. The chain is built from TRBV27 and TRBJ2-6; perhaps TRBD1 as D (6 bases). Trimming stripped 3 bases from V and 1 base from J, with 16 bases between. Germline CDR1 and CDR2: MNHEY and SMNVEV (reference sequence). This CDR3 contains 18 residues. The CDR3 bases are TGTGCCAGCAGTTTCCGAACAGGGTTGGGTTCTGGGGCCAACGTCCTGACTTTC. It specifies CASSFRTGLGSGANVLTF. Full variable domain (remainder filled in from reference TRBV27 and TRBJ2-6): EAQVTQNPRYLITVTGKKLTVTCSQNMNHEYMSWYRQDPGLGLRQIYYSMNVEVTDKGDVPEGYKVSRKEKRNFPLILESPSPNQTSLYFCASSFRTGLGSGANVLTFGAGSRLTVL.

V and J are TRBV25-1 and TRBJ1-4; the match to TRBD1 covers 9 bases. Germline CDR1 and CDR2: MGHDK and SYGVNS. With V trimmed by 7 bases and J by 8 bases, 8 bases remained unmatched. There are 14 residues in the CDR3. The CDR3 region has the DNA TGTGCCAGCAATCAGGGACAGGGTGGAGAAAAACTGTTTTTT. Amino acid sequence: CASNQGQGGEKLFF.

CDR3: CASSPPAAGDGTDTQYF. The CDR3 DNA reads TGTGCCAGCTCACCACCTGCAGCGGGAGATGGCACAGATACGCAGTATTTT. V usage is TRBV18 and J usage is TRBJ2-3; TRBD2 matches at 8 bases. Germline CDR1 and CDR2: KGHSH and LQKENI. J gave up 1 base and V 0 bases, and 6 bases lay outside the gene matches. This CDR3 has 17 amino acids.

This rearrangement joins TRBV18 to TRBJ2-7; 10 bases are shared with TRBD2. The germline gives CDR1 KGHSH, CDR2 LQKENI. The CDR3 totals 15 residues. With 6 bases clipped from V and 5 bases from J, the junction kept 10 bases outside the gene matches. The CDR3 here is CASSPRTSGTHEQYF. The CDR3 DNA follows: TGTGCCAGCTCCCCGAGAACTAGCGGGACCCACGAGCAGTACTTC.

In DNA form, the CDR3 reads TGTGCCAGCAGTTACCAGGTGCCAGGCGAACTGTTTTTT. It encodes CASSYQVPGELFF. The chain combines TRBV6-2 or TRBV6-3 with TRBJ1-4, with D hard to call. The germline V gene encodes CDR1 MNHEY and CDR2 SVGEGT. The CDR3 consists of 13 residues. The V gene lost 2 bases and the J gene lost 12 bases, with 13 bases spanning the gap.

V gene TRBV5-1 combines with J gene TRBJ1-1, with unresolved D. Trimming took off 4 bases at V and 4 bases at J, with 14 bases between the two ends. CDR1 is SGHRS and CDR2 is YFSETQ in the germline V gene. The CDR3 has 14 residues. CDR3 coding DNA: TGCGCCAGCAGCCCCTTCGGCGGAAGCACTGAAGCTTTCTTT. It yields the protein CASSPFGGSTEAFF.

The chain is built from TRBV6-5 and TRBJ2-7; D is ambiguous. Trimming shortened V by 6 bases and J by 4 bases, and 13 bases separated the two germline ends. Germline V gene sequence: CDR1 MNHEY, CDR2 SVGAGI. The CDR3 contains 13 residues. The CDR3 loop reads CASRRTDGYEQYF. CDR3 DNA sequence: TGTGCCAGCAGAAGAACTGATGGATACGAGCAGTACTTC.

V is TRBV27 and J is TRBJ1-1; D call uncertain. V gave up 7 bases and J gave up 0 bases, with 9 bases separating them. The CDR3 is 13 amino acids. Looked up from germline, CDR1 is MNHEY and CDR2 is SMNVEV (reference sequence). Here the CDR3 DNA reads TGTGCCAGCAAAGGAGTCTTGAACACTGAAGCTTTCTTT. It codes for CASKGVLNTEAFF.